This TCR beta chain came from a study of neoadjuvant anti-PD-1 for oral cavity cancer. Time point indicated: after neoadjuvant nivolumab, at surgical resection. Some clones are missing from TCRdb's copy, which holds only in-frame ones; the method was immunoSEQ multiplex PCR. The repertoire holds around 70,000 clones, with about 85% as singletons. This CDR3 is 17 amino acids long. J gave up 1 base and V 5 bases, and 9 bases lay outside the gene matches. Germline CDR1 and CDR2: MNHNS and SASEGT. This TCR derives from a person aged 35-79 years with oral cavity squamous cell carcinoma. The sequencing used PBMCs, collected after nivolumab (anti-PD-1) treatment. This sequence joins TRBV6-1 and TRBJ2-2; 8 bases fit TRBD1. The CDR3, as DNA: TGTGCCAGCAGTCAAGACAGGGGTTCATTGAACACCGGGGAGCTGTTTTTT. It specifies CASSQDRGSLNTGELFF.